This T cell receptor beta chain derives from a study of blood T cell repertoires in COVID-19. Study overall: Sources were T cells, B-cell-depleted T cells, or PBMCs; the material itself was cDNA or gDNA.

Some clones are missing from TCRdb's copy, which holds only in-frame ones; the method was immunoSEQ multiplex PCR. The sample holds some 100,000 clones, 86% seen once. The CDR3 runs 14 residues. CDR1 GTSNPN and CDR2 SVGIG come from the germline V gene (reference sequence). The germline V and J ends were trimmed by 2 bases and 4 bases, with 14 bases remaining between them. The clonotype was recovered from a man over 45 with acute or convalescent COVID-19. Sequenced material: peripheral blood. The rearrangement links TRBV30 to TRBJ2-5; a weak D match, TRBD2 (6 bases). The CDR3 nucleotides are TGTGCCTGGAGTTTGGGGGGAGGAGGAGAGACCCAGTACTTC. Protein product: CAWSLGGGGETQYF.